This T cell receptor (beta chain) was profiled in a study of T-cell reconstitution after alpha-beta-depleted transplantation in children. The V end was cut by 5 bases, the J end by 0 bases, with 11 bases between. CDR1 and CDR2 from the germline V gene are SEHNR and FQNEAQ (reference sequence). The CDR3 loop spans 15 amino acids. As it was prepared, the TCRbeta library received unique molecular identifiers. TCRdb reprocessed the PCR reads with MiXCR, giving one entry per CDR3 protein. Of 700,000 to 850,000 distinct CDR3 sequences listed, approximately 15% are singletons. Sequencing used PBMCs, mostly from graft donor cells, obtained 360 days after TCRalphabeta/CD19-depleted stem cell transplant. This chain joins TRBV7-9 and TRBJ1-3; no firm D call. The receptor's source is a male patient aged 5 to 17 who had a stem cell transplant for acute lymphoblastic leukemia, so the T cells may come from the graft donor. The CDR3 sequence is CASSRLTSSGNTIYF. The CDR3 bases are TGTGCCAGCAGCAGACTCACCTCCTCTGGAAACACCATATATTTT.